This TCR beta chain originates from a study of regulatory T cells in long-lasting Graves disease. V was shortened by 5 bases and J by 3 bases, with 28 bases between the two germline ends. Germline V gene sequence: CDR1 MDHEN, CDR2 SYDVKM. This CDR3 has 19 residues. The study's findings and limits: Persistent disease favored TRBV28, TRBJ1-2 and TRBJ2-5. The TCR repertoire of persistent Graves' patients was less diverse than that of newly diagnosed ones.

This clonotype was counted ten times or more. Its antigen is unidentified. Construction of the TCR beta libraries employed iRepertoire HTBI primers in conjunction with Arm-PCR of CDR3 regions. TCRdb recomputed calls from the multiplex PCR reads with MiXCR, one row per CDR3 protein. This sample has 360,000 or so distinct CDR3 sequences, with 20% to 25% found just once. Time point of the sample: persistent/refractory GD, antithyroid drugs over 5 years with positive TRAb. After RNA was extracted from PBMCs, the TCR library was made from it. Each patient gave 7.5 to 9 milliliters of EDTA-anticoagulated peripheral blood.

The sequencing here drew on peripheral blood mononuclear cells (PBMCs), taken when the disease was refractory, from a patient treated with antithyroid drugs. This TCR derives from a woman aged 40 to 50 with Graves disease. J is TRBJ1-1 and V is TRBV28; D might be TRBD1 (6 bases). The CDR3 loop is CASSPYLITGSSFDTEAFF. In nucleotides, the CDR3 is TGTGCCAGCAGTCCCTATTTGATAACAGGGAGTAGTTTCGACACTGAAGCTTTCTTT.